The clone carrying this T cell receptor (beta chain) was seen a few times. The data belong to a study of blood T cell repertoires in COVID-19. Background on the study: T cells, B-cell-depleted T cells, or PBMCs provided the cDNA or gDNA that served as material.

Enrollees, roughly 18 to 95 years old, lived in approximately 25 US areas. Original processing notes: Amplification from reference gene primers served as the basis for estimated nucleated cell counts. Profiled with immunoSEQ multiplex PCR; TCRdb holds only in-frame clones, not every one. V and J calls and clone size are those listed in that table; D and trimming were worked out from the DNA. The sample carries 150,000 or so clones, around 81% recorded once. The V gene's germline CDR1 is SNHLY and CDR2 FYNNEI. V dropped 5 bases and J dropped 1 base, with 9 bases sitting between them. The CDR3 contains 14 residues.

The TCR originated in a middle-aged man who had recovered from COVID-19. This chain links TRBV2 with TRBJ2-1, with TRBD2 as a possible D gene (6 bases). The sequencing input was PBMCs or T cells enriched from blood (not recorded which). The DNA for the CDR3 is TGTGCCAGCAGTTACGGGGGATCCTACAATGAGCAGTTCTTC. The encoded protein is CASSYGGSYNEQFF.